This T cell receptor beta chain was sequenced in a study of T cells in Graves' hyperthyroidism and ophthalmopathy. As for this clonotype: What it recognizes is unknown.

V lost 4 bases, J lost 5 bases, and 15 bases stayed unmatched. The CDR3 length is 17 residues. Amplified TCR beta CDR3 regions came from RNA transcripts. HTBI primers drove first-round RT-PCR of the TCR CDR3. MiXCR, applied by TCRdb to the multiplex PCR reads, yields one record per CDR3 protein. The data contain under 700,000 distinct CDR3 sequences, 35% to 55% of them seen just once; the ten biggest clones take up 8.2%. Study-wide results and limits: Most thyroid clonotypes expanded above 0.001 were also detected in blood.

Hyperthyroidism of Graves' type that showed no ophthalmopathy progression within 18 months was stable. Disease duration under 2 months; hyperthyroidism patients were aged 18 to 65. Uncontrolled infection, other autoimmune disease, pregnancy or lactation led to exclusion. The sequenced sample was peripheral blood or thyroid tissue (not recorded which). The chain employs TRBV12-3 or TRBV12-4 and TRBJ2-5, with TRBD1 matching over 8 bases. This clonotype was obtained from a woman aged 18-35 years with Graves' hyperthyroidism. The CDR3 region is CASSSLTGATILETQYF. CDR3 DNA sequence: TGTGCCAGCAGTTCCTTGACAGGGGCTACCATATTGGAGACCCAGTACTTC.